The 25 T cell receptor beta chains listed next were all sequenced from one sample in a study of blood T cell repertoires in COVID-19. This table comes from immunoSEQ multiplex PCR, and its TCRdb copy is limited to in-frame clones, with some not included. Of 95,000 to 150,000 clones listed, under 90% are singletons. Sequencing was done on a sample of peripheral blood. These receptors all come from a man in his 60s with acute or convalescent COVID-19.

The chain has TRBV7-2 and TRBJ1-2; TRBD1 matches 7 bases. The J segment lost 4 bases and the V segment lost 4 bases, leaving 9 bases of the junction unmatched. CDR3 size: 15 residues. Germline V gene lookup returns CDR1 SGHTA and CDR2 FQGNSA. The CDR3 protein is CASSSPAGGFYGYTF. In DNA, the CDR3 is TGTGCCAGCAGCTCCCCGGCAGGGGGGTTCTATGGCTACACCTTC.

The V gene is TRBV9, the J gene TRBJ2-3; unclear D gene. The CDR3 runs 13 residues. Germline V gives CDR1 SGDLS, CDR2 YYNGEE. The V gene lost 3 bases and the J gene lost 0 bases, with 5 bases spanning the gap. The CDR3, as DNA: TGTGCCAGCAGCGCATCCAGCACAGATACGCAGTATTTT. Translated: CASSASSTDTQYF.

This chain joins TRBV28 and TRBJ1-5; 8 bases match TRBD1. Losses at the gene ends were 3 bases for V and 7 bases for J; bases not matched to a gene: 8. This CDR3 contains 15 residues. Germline V gene lookup returns CDR1 MDHEN and CDR2 SYDVKM. The chain's CDR3 is CASSFPGQGWQPQHF. DNA of the CDR3: TGTGCCAGCAGTTTCCCCGGACAGGGTTGGCAGCCCCAGCATTTT.

For the CDR3, the DNA is TGTGCCTGGAGTGGGGACAAATTCAGTTCACCCCTCCACTTT. This translates into CAWSGDKFSSPLHF. The rearrangement joins TRBV30 to TRBJ1-6, with D possibly TRBD1 on 6 matching bases. Trimming stripped 1 base from V and 9 bases from J, with 13 bases between. CDR1 is GTSNPN and CDR2 is SVGIG in the germline V gene (reference sequence). This CDR3 has 14 amino acids.

The J gene is TRBJ2-2, the V gene TRBV29-1, with D maybe TRBD2 (5 bases). V gave up 4 bases and J gave up 5 bases, with 14 bases separating them. The CDR3 contains 14 residues. The V gene's germline CDR1 is SQVTM and CDR2 ANQGSEA. In DNA form, the CDR3 reads TGCAGCGTTGGGGCCCGGGGTTTTACCGGGGAGCTGTTTTTT. As protein: CSVGARGFTGELFF.

This CDR3 is CATRDSVRDEQYF. DNA of the CDR3: TGTGCTACCCGGGACAGTGTTCGGGACGAGCAGTACTTC. V gene TRBV12-3 or TRBV12-4 combines with J gene TRBJ2-7; 7 bases map to TRBD1. The CDR3 extends over 13 amino acids.

The V and J genes are TRBV5-1 and TRBJ2-7; 8 bases align to TRBD2. CDR1 and CDR2 from the germline V gene are SGHRS and YFSETQ. The trim removed 2 bases at V and 6 bases at J, leaving 10 bases unmatched. The CDR3 consists of 15 residues. The CDR3 DNA sequence: TGCGCCAGCAGCTTAGGGGCTAGCGGGTTGGGCGAGCAGTACTTC. It encodes CASSLGASGLGEQYF.

The gene calls are TRBV10-3 and TRBJ2-1, with TRBD2 as a possible D gene (5 bases). CDR1 and CDR2 from the germline V gene are ENHRY and SYGVKD. This CDR3 region has 13 residues. Trimming took 6 bases from V and 6 from J, leaving 12 bases between them. CDR3 nucleotide sequence: TGTGCCATCAGAGCGGACCCTCTCAATGAGCAGTTCTTC. This encodes CAIRADPLNEQFF.

The chain joins TRBV7-2 to TRBJ2-3; the D is unclear. The CDR3 spans 15 residues. The germline gives CDR1 SGHTA, CDR2 FQGNSA. Trimming removed 1 base from V and 6 bases from J, with 14 bases in between. The CDR3 region is CASSLGWKLRDTQYF. Written as DNA, the CDR3 is TGTGCCAGCAGCTTAGGATGGAAGCTGAGGGATACGCAGTATTTT.

This clone was recorded a few times. The chain recombines TRBV4-1 with TRBJ1-2; 8 nucleotides line up with TRBD1. Germline V gene lookup returns CDR1 MGHRA and CDR2 YSYEKL. This CDR3 comprises 16 residues. Germline trimming cut 4 bases from V and 1 base from J; bases unmatched to any gene: 8. CDR3 nucleotide sequence: TGCGCCAGCAGCCCAACGGGACAGGAGCTTAACTATGGCTACACCTTC. Its translation is CASSPTGQELNYGYTF.

The chain recombines TRBV19 with TRBJ2-5, with 10 bases aligning to TRBD2. Trimming at V came to 7 bases and at J to 5 bases, leaving 7 bases not matched to a gene. There are 14 residues in the CDR3. The germline gives CDR1 LNHDA, CDR2 SQIVND (reference sequence). CDR3 DNA sequence: TGTGCCAGTAAACTAGCGGGAACGGGTGAGACCCAGTACTTC. Translated: CASKLAGTGETQYF.

The J gene is TRBJ2-7, the V gene TRBV5-4; D gene ambiguous. This CDR3 has 10 residues. The V end was cut by 2 bases, the J end by 5 bases, with 2 bases between. Germline loops: CDR1 SGHNT, CDR2 YYREEE (reference sequence). CDR3 bases: TGTGCCAGCAGCTTCGACGAGCAGTACTTC. Protein sequence: CASSFDEQYF.

The rearrangement links TRBV9 to TRBJ2-1, with 13 nucleotides matching TRBD2. The CDR3 contains 15 residues. Looked up from germline, CDR1 is SGDLS and CDR2 is YYNGEE. V was pared by 0 bases and J by 8 bases, with 2 bases of the junction left unmatched. CDR3 in DNA: TGTGCCAGCAGCGTAGAAGGACTAGCGGGGGATGAGCAGTTCTTC. Protein sequence: CASSVEGLAGDEQFF.

This clone was observed a handful of times. The chain uses TRBV29-1 and TRBJ1-2; D is uncertain. V shed 7 bases and J shed 7 bases, with 13 bases lying between them. Germline CDR1 reads SQVTM; CDR2 reads ANQGSEA. The CDR3 consists of 11 residues. The CDR3 DNA reads TGCAGCGGAGGCTATGGGTCTGGCTACACCTTC. The encoded protein is CSGGYGSGYTF.

This clone was detected only a few times. This chain links TRBV7-9 with TRBJ1-5; no clear D. This CDR3 comprises 13 residues. CDR1 is SEHNR and CDR2 is FQNEAQ in the germline V gene (reference sequence). V dropped 3 bases and J dropped 4 bases, with 7 bases sitting between them. In nucleotides, the CDR3 is TGTGCCAGCAGCTTTGCGGGGAATCAGCCCCAGCATTTT. Protein sequence: CASSFAGNQPQHF.

J is TRBJ2-4 and V is TRBV28; 12 bases align to TRBD2. The germline V gene encodes CDR1 MDHEN and CDR2 SYDVKM. The length of the CDR3 is 18 residues. The V and J ends lost 2 bases and 1 base, in that order; junction bases with no gene match: 6. The CDR3 loop reads CASSLPSGRAGAKNIQYF. CDR3 sequence (DNA): TGTGCCAGCAGTTTACCTAGCGGGAGGGCCGGGGCCAAAAACATTCAGTACTTC. The whole variable domain, remainder taken from reference TRBV28 and TRBJ2-4, is DVKVTQSSRYLVKRTGEKVFLECVQDMDHENMFWYRQDPGLGLRLIYFSYDVKMKEKGDIPEGYSVSREKKERFSLILESASTNQTSMYLCASSLPSGRAGAKNIQYFGAGTRLSVL.

This clone has just a few counts. This chain links TRBV29-1 with TRBJ2-7; 8 bases align to TRBD1. This CDR3 is built from 12 residues. J was trimmed by 3 bases and V by 6 bases; bases with no gene match: 4. Per germline, CDR1 SQVTM and CDR2 ANQGSEA. CDR3 coding DNA: TGCAGCGTACGGACAGGGAGCTACGAGCAGTACTTC. Residues: CSVRTGSYEQYF.

V usage is TRBV11-1 and J usage is TRBJ2-5, with D possibly matching TRBD2 (6 bases). This CDR3 comprises 14 residues. With 5 bases removed from V and 5 bases from J, the gap between germline ends came to 15 bases. In germline, CDR1 is SGHAT, CDR2 FQDESV (reference sequence). In DNA form, the CDR3 reads TGTGCCAGCAGCCCAGGACGGGGGATGGAGACCCAGTACTTC. It yields the protein CASSPGRGMETQYF.

This clone was seen only a few times. The genes are TRBV10-3 and TRBJ1-1; D ambiguous. With 5 bases removed from V and 0 bases from J, the gap between germline ends came to 7 bases. In germline, CDR1 is ENHRY, CDR2 SYGVKD. This CDR3 contains 13 residues. CDR3 residues: CAISPGLNTEAFF. CDR3 DNA: TGTGCCATCAGTCCGGGTTTGAACACTGAAGCTTTCTTT.

The chain combines TRBV5-6 with TRBJ1-1, with a possible D match to TRBD1 (5 bases). This CDR3 contains 16 residues. CDR1 and CDR2 (germline): SGHDT, YYEEEE. Trimming took 0 bases from V and 7 from J, leaving 19 bases between them. The CDR3 spells CASSLGTGTERGEAFF. The CDR3 DNA sequence: TGTGCCAGCAGCTTGGGGACCGGGACGGAGCGGGGTGAAGCTTTCTTT.

The rearrangement links TRBV24-1 to TRBJ2-2; 7 positions match TRBD2. Germline loops: CDR1 KGHDR, CDR2 SFDVKD. The CDR3 loop spans 14 amino acids. The V and J ends lost 7 bases and 0 bases, in that order; junction bases with no gene match: 1. DNA for the CDR3: TGTGCCACCAGCGGGACTACGAACACCGGGGAGCTGTTTTTT. Translating it yields CATSGTTNTGELFF.

The V and J genes are TRBV9 and TRBJ2-7; weak D call: TRBD1 (6 bases). Germline-derived CDR1 and CDR2 are SGDLS and YYNGEE. V was pared by 3 bases and J by 4 bases, with 11 bases between. The CDR3 runs to 13 residues. CDR3 nucleotides: TGTGCCAGCAGCGGGGGGCCGGGTTACGAGCAGTACTTC. It specifies CASSGGPGYEQYF.

The genes are TRBV3-1 (or the pseudogene TRBV3-2) and TRBJ1-1, with unresolved D. Trimming took off 0 bases at V and 12 bases at J, with 11 bases between the two ends. The germline V gene has CDR1 LGHDT and CDR2 YNNKEL (reference sequence). The CDR3 consists of 12 residues. The CDR3 here is CASSQDGRGSFF. CDR3 DNA sequence: TGTGCCAGCAGCCAAGATGGGCGCGGGTCTTTCTTT.

The V call is TRBV6-2 or TRBV6-3, the J call TRBJ1-5, with a weak D call TRBD1 (6 bases). The CDR3 is 16 residues long. V dropped 5 bases and J dropped 3 bases, with 17 bases sitting between them. Germline V gene data show CDR1 as MNHEY and CDR2 as SVGEGT. CDR3 in amino acids: CASSTHREIDNQPQHF. The CDR3 DNA reads as TGTGCCAGCAGTACCCACAGGGAAATTGACAATCAGCCCCAGCATTTT.

The gene calls are TRBV6-6 and TRBJ2-3; TRBD1 agrees at 7 bases. Unmatched junction bases numbered 11, after V lost 6 bases and J lost 5 bases. This CDR3 is 15 amino acids long. Germline CDR1 is MNHNY and CDR2 is SVGAGI (reference sequence). The CDR3 bases are TGTGCCAGCAGGGAAGGGGGCCCAGTGGTAGATACGCAGTATTTT. It is translated as CASREGGPVVDTQYF.